These 25 T cell receptor beta chains originate from one sample sequenced in a study of blood T cell repertoires in COVID-19. Sequenced by immunoSEQ multiplex PCR; TCRdb stores in-frame clones only, minus some. The sample includes about 97,000 clones, just under 90% of them seen just once. Material: peripheral blood. The origin of the receptors is a human donor in a cohort sampled during active COVID-19.

The chain recombines TRBV7-6 with TRBJ2-7, with TRBD1 matching 9 bases. V was clipped by 5 bases and J by 3 bases; unmatched bases: 5. The germline gives CDR1 SGHVS, CDR2 FNYEAQ. The CDR3 extends over 14 amino acids. For the CDR3, the DNA is TGTGCCAGCAGCCAGGGACAGGGACTCTACGAGCAGTACTTC. Encoded protein: CASSQGQGLYEQYF.

This sequence joins TRBV30 and TRBJ1-6; 8 nucleotides match TRBD1. Germline lookup yields CDR1 GTSNPN and CDR2 SVGIG (reference sequence). The CDR3 runs to 16 residues. V shed 4 bases, J shed 7 bases, and the junction held 12 bases outside the gene matches. DNA for the CDR3: TGTGCCTGGATTCCCCAGGGGGCGGCTCGAAATTCACCCCTCCACTTT. The encoded protein is CAWIPQGAARNSPLHF.

The chain links TRBV11-2 to TRBJ2-2; TRBD1 matches 8 bases. Unmatched junction bases numbered 8, after V lost 1 base and J lost 4 bases. Germline V lookup: CDR1 SGHAT, CDR2 FQNNGV. The CDR3 runs to 17 residues. CDR3 sequence reads: CASSLVRRTGSTGELFF. DNA of the CDR3: TGTGCCAGCAGCTTAGTAAGGAGGACAGGGAGCACCGGGGAGCTGTTTTTT.

V gene TRBV27 combines with J gene TRBJ2-1, with 7 bases that match TRBD1. The CDR3 is made up of 15 amino acids. CDR1 and CDR2 (germline): MNHEY, SMNVEV (reference sequence). The trim removed 0 bases at V and 12 bases at J, leaving 11 bases unmatched. The CDR3 bases are TGTGCCAGCAGTTTATCCCCACAGGGGAGTGACCTGCAGTTCTTC. This translates into CASSLSPQGSDLQFF.

The chain combines TRBV10-3 with TRBJ2-2; D remains ambiguous. Trimming took off 3 bases at V and 4 bases at J, with 12 bases between the two ends. The CDR3 consists of 15 residues. Germline values: CDR1 ENHRY, CDR2 SYGVKD. For the CDR3, the DNA is TGTGCCATCAGTGAAAGTCTAGTCGGCACCGGGGAGCTGTTTTTT. Protein sequence: CAISESLVGTGELFF.

This clone was observed a single time. The rearrangement links TRBV9 to TRBJ2-1; 10 positions agree with TRBD2. V lost 2 bases and J lost 9; bases outside the gene matches: 8. Per germline, CDR1 SGDLS and CDR2 YYNGEE. The CDR3 covers 15 residues. The CDR3 DNA sequence: TGTGCCAGCAGCGTGCGAGCGGGGGGGCCGGTTGAGCAGTTCTTC. Amino acid sequence: CASSVRAGGPVEQFF.

CDR3: CASSLQRYQPQHF. In DNA, the CDR3 is TGTGCCAGCAGTTTACAACGGTATCAGCCCCAGCATTTT. The rearrangement uses TRBV12-3 or TRBV12-4 and TRBJ1-5; no clear D gene. This CDR3 has 13 amino acids. Trimming took off 2 bases at V and 5 bases at J, with 7 bases between the two ends.

V gene TRBV7-3 combines with J gene TRBJ1-5; 9 bases line up with TRBD1. The CDR3 has 16 residues. CDR1 and CDR2 from the germline V gene are SGHTA and FQGTGA. Losses at the gene ends were 4 bases for V and 6 bases for J; bases not matched to a gene: 10. The CDR3 protein is CASSSDSGQGIQPQHF. In DNA form, the CDR3 reads TGTGCCAGCAGCTCCGACTCCGGACAGGGGATTCAGCCCCAGCATTTT.

CDR3 coding DNA: TGTGCCAGCAGTAAGGGACTAGCGGACGAGCAGTACTTC. It encodes CASSKGLADEQYF. The J gene is TRBJ2-7, the V gene TRBV25-1; 11 bases agree with TRBD2. The junction had 2 bases not matched to a gene; V was cut back by 5 bases and J by 5 bases. The CDR3 totals 13 residues. CDR1 is MGHDK, CDR2 SYGVNS, per germline.

The chain links TRBV3-1 (or the pseudogene TRBV3-2) to TRBJ1-2, with 9 nucleotides matching TRBD1. J gave up 1 base and V 1 base, and 1 base lay outside the gene matches. From germline, CDR1 is LGHDT and CDR2 YNNKEL (reference sequence). The CDR3 length is 15 residues. CDR3 DNA sequence: TGTGCCAGCAGCCAAGTGGACAGGGGTAACTATGGCTACACCTTC. Protein sequence: CASSQVDRGNYGYTF.

This chain joins TRBV10-2 and TRBJ2-7; maybe TRBD2 (6 bases). Trimming shortened V by 3 bases and J by 2 bases, and 11 bases separated the two germline ends. The CDR3 totals 14 residues. Germline CDR1 WSHSY, CDR2 SAAADI. The CDR3 spells CASSDSGGPYEQYF. CDR3 nucleotides: TGCGCCAGCAGTGATTCCGGGGGTCCCTACGAGCAGTACTTC.

The J gene is TRBJ2-2, the V gene TRBV24-1; a weak D match, TRBD2 (6 bases). Germline assignment: CDR1 KGHDR and CDR2 SFDVKD. The CDR3 loop spans 15 amino acids. Trimming removed 6 bases from V and 7 bases from J, with 17 bases in between. CDR3 residues: CATSQEGSAVGELFF. The CDR3 DNA reads as TGTGCCACCAGTCAGGAGGGATCGGCAGTCGGGGAGCTGTTTTTT.

In this sample, this clone turned up once. The V call is TRBV14, the J call TRBJ1-2; maybe TRBD1 (5 bases). The germline V and J ends were trimmed by 4 bases and 2 bases, with 11 bases remaining between them. Looked up from germline, CDR1 is SGHDN and CDR2 is FVKESK. The CDR3 covers 14 residues. The CDR3 region is CASSPAGRNYGYTF. CDR3 nucleotide sequence: TGTGCCAGCAGCCCAGCAGGGAGGAACTATGGCTACACCTTC.

The rearrangement uses TRBV19 and TRBJ2-1, with 7 bases identical to TRBD2. Germline V gene data show CDR1 as LNHDA and CDR2 as SQIVND (reference sequence). Trimming cost V 5 bases and J 10 bases; bases outside gene matches: 5. This CDR3 contains 12 residues. The chain's CDR3 is CASSFAGVEQFF. The CDR3 region has the DNA TGTGCCAGTAGTTTTGCGGGGGTCGAGCAGTTCTTC. Full variable domain (remainder filled in from reference TRBV19 and TRBJ2-1): DGGITQSPKYLFRKEGQNVTLSCEQNLNHDAMYWYRQDPGQGLRLIYYSQIVNDFQKGDIAEGYSVSREKKESFPLTVTSAQKNPTAFYLCASSFAGVEQFFGPGTRLTVL.

The V gene is TRBV15, the J gene TRBJ1-1; a weak D match, TRBD1 (5 bases). Trimming took off 8 bases at V and 3 bases at J, with 16 bases between the two ends. Germline CDR1 LNHNV, CDR2 YYDKDF (reference sequence). CDR3 size: 14 residues. CDR3 bases: TGTGCCACCTCCGAACAGGAATTTTACACTGAAGCTTTCTTT. As protein: CATSEQEFYTEAFF.

The chain uses TRBV30 and TRBJ1-5, with D perhaps matching TRBD1 (5 bases). The CDR3 consists of 14 residues. Germline V CDR1 and CDR2: GTSNPN, SVGIG (reference sequence). Trimming left V 4 bases short and J 0 bases short, with 10 bases between. The CDR3 region is CAWTRTSSNQPQHF. CDR3 DNA: TGTGCCTGGACAAGGACAAGTAGCAATCAGCCCCAGCATTTT.

The gene calls are TRBV2 and TRBJ1-5; 10 bases match TRBD1. This CDR3 has 14 residues. J lost 5 bases, V lost 5 bases, and 3 bases had no gene match. Germline CDR1 is SNHLY and CDR2 is FYNNEI. CDR3 region: CASSPGQGYQPQHF. In DNA form, the CDR3 reads TGTGCCAGCAGTCCGGGACAGGGGTATCAGCCCCAGCATTTT.

The gene calls are TRBV7-6 and TRBJ2-1, with D unresolved. V dropped 4 bases and J dropped 4 bases, with 5 bases sitting between them. Germline loops: CDR1 SGHVS, CDR2 FNYEAQ. This CDR3 region has 12 residues. CDR3 residues: CASSSRYNEQFF. The CDR3, as DNA: TGTGCCAGCAGCTCCCGGTACAATGAGCAGTTCTTC. The full variable domain, in which reference TRBV7-6 and TRBJ2-1 provide the parts outside the CDR3, is GAGVSQSPRYKVTKRGQDVALRCDPISGHVSLYWYRQALGQGPEFLTYFNYEAQQDKSGLPNDRFSAERPEGSISTLTIQRTEQRDSAMYRCASSSRYNEQFFGPGTRLTVL.

The chain combines TRBV5-6 with TRBJ2-1; 8 bases line up with TRBD2. Germline-derived CDR1 and CDR2 are SGHDT and YYEEEE. The V gene end was trimmed by 7 bases and the J gene end by 4 bases; junction bases not matched to a gene: 4. The length of the CDR3 is 13 residues. This chain's CDR3 is CASWTSLYNEQFF. The CDR3 DNA reads as TGTGCCAGCTGGACTAGCTTATACAATGAGCAGTTCTTC.

The chain couples TRBV3-1 (or the pseudogene TRBV3-2) to TRBJ2-3; the match to TRBD2 covers 13 bases. Trimming cost V 3 bases and J 4 bases; bases outside gene matches: 1. Germline lookup yields CDR1 LGHDT and CDR2 YNNKEL (reference sequence). The CDR3 runs to 15 residues. The DNA for the CDR3 is TGTGCCAGCAGCCATACTAGCGGGGGGGCAGATACGCAGTATTTT. Translated, it gives CASSHTSGGADTQYF.

This chain connects TRBV15 to TRBJ2-7; the D gene is possibly TRBD2 (6 bases). Between the trimmed V and J ends, which lost 3 bases and 0 bases, there was a span of 12 bases. The CDR3 length is 15 residues. The V gene's germline CDR1 is LNHNV and CDR2 YYDKDF (reference sequence). CDR3 sequence reads: CATSRAGSFSYEQYF. CDR3 nucleotide sequence: TGTGCCACCAGCAGGGCCGGGAGTTTCTCCTACGAGCAGTACTTC. Together with reference TRBV15 and TRBJ2-7, the CDR3 gives the full variable domain: DAMVIQNPRYQVTQFGKPVTLSCSQTLNHNVMYWYQQKSSQAPKLLFHYYDKDFNNEADTPDNFQSRRPNTSFCFLDIRSPGLGDTAMYLCATSRAGSFSYEQYFGPGTRLTVT.

The chain employs TRBV3-1 (or the pseudogene TRBV3-2) and TRBJ1-2; 9 bases map to TRBD1. The V and J ends lost 1 base and 7 bases, in that order; junction bases with no gene match: 10. The CDR3 runs to 16 residues. Per the germline V gene, CDR1 is LGHDT and CDR2 is YNNKEL (reference sequence). The CDR3 DNA sequence: TGTGCCAGCAGCCAAGCGTCCCTGACAGGGGGGTTTGGCTACACCTTC. This codes for CASSQASLTGGFGYTF.

The gene calls are TRBV19 and TRBJ2-5, with a weak D call TRBD1 (5 bases). CDR1 and CDR2 from the germline V gene are LNHDA and SQIVND (reference sequence). Trimming took off 4 bases at V and 4 bases at J, with 13 bases between the two ends. CDR3 length: 14 residues. CDR3 sequence reads: CASSTQGIRETQYF. The CDR3 nucleotides are TGTGCCAGTAGTACCCAGGGTATCAGAGAGACCCAGTACTTC.

This chain joins TRBV11-2 and TRBJ1-4, with no clear D. This CDR3 has 18 residues. Deletions cut 5 bases from V and 0 bases from J, with 19 bases between. Looked up from germline, CDR1 is SGHAT and CDR2 is FQNNGV. CDR3 residues: CASSEGLSLKPTNEKLFF. CDR3 nucleotides: TGTGCCAGCAGCGAGGGTCTCTCTTTAAAGCCAACTAATGAAAAACTGTTTTTT.

The V gene is TRBV6-2 or TRBV6-3, the J gene TRBJ2-7, with 13 bases lining up with TRBD2. Germline CDR1 and CDR2: MNHEY and SVGEGT. This CDR3 region has 16 residues. Unmatched junction bases numbered 5, after V lost 4 bases and J lost 2 bases. CDR3 region: CASSFLGLAGAYEQYF. DNA for the CDR3: TGTGCCAGCAGTTTCTTAGGACTAGCGGGAGCCTACGAGCAGTACTTC.